Given below is one TCR beta chain in context. These data are taken from a study of blood T cell repertoires in COVID-19. Across the study: T cells, B-cell-depleted T cells, or PBMCs provided the cDNA or gDNA that served as material.

In the authors' workflow: The assay estimated nucleated cells by amplifying reference gene primers. The assay was immunoSEQ multiplex PCR, and TCRdb's table has in-frame clones only and misses some. Clone size and V and J calls were adopted from that table, with D and trimming inferred from the DNA. The sample lists about 180,000 clones; approximately 90% were seen once. The V end lost 0 bases, the J end lost 0 bases, and 7 bases lay between the germline ends. CDR1 is SGDLS, CDR2 YYNGEE, per germline. This CDR3 has 14 amino acids. The sequenced sample consisted of peripheral blood. The rearrangement links TRBV9 to TRBJ2-7, with no clear D. The receptor's source is a woman aged 30 to 39 with active or convalescent COVID-19. The CDR3: CASSVDGVSYEQYF. The CDR3 DNA reads TGTGCCAGCAGCGTAGACGGTGTCTCCTACGAGCAGTACTTC.